The 3 T cell receptor beta chains presented below share a single source sample, sequenced in a study of shared clonotypes between healthy human individuals. Produced via immunoSEQ multiplex PCR; TCRdb's table is partial and in-frame only. The sample lists approximately 1,500,000 clones, more than 95% occurring once. Material for sequencing was naive CD4+ T cells sorted from blood. The subset denotes: CD45RA+ positively selected. The receptor set was obtained from a man in his thirties or forties in good health.

The chain recombines TRBV27 with TRBJ2-5; maybe TRBD2 (5 bases). This CDR3 has 15 residues. The V end was cut by 6 bases, the J end by 4 bases, with 18 bases between. Looked up from germline, CDR1 is MNHEY and CDR2 is SMNVEV (reference sequence). The DNA of the CDR3 is TGTGCCAGCAGGCGAGGGTTTACTCATGCAGAGACCCAGTACTTC. Its protein is CASRRGFTHAETQYF.

V usage is TRBV4-1 and J usage is TRBJ2-1; the match to TRBD2 covers 11 bases. Germline assignment: CDR1 MGHRA and CDR2 YSYEKL. Trimming cost V 5 bases and J 6 bases; bases outside gene matches: 6. The length of the CDR3 is 15 residues. Written as DNA, the CDR3 is TGCGCCAGCAGCTTACTAGCGGGAGTCGGCAATGAGCAGTTCTTC. The encoded protein is CASSLLAGVGNEQFF.

The CDR3 DNA sequence: TGTGCCAGCAGCCCACGCCAGGGCCGGCGGGGCTACACCTTC. Translation: CASSPRQGRRGYTF. The rearrangement uses TRBV11-2 and TRBJ1-2, with TRBD1 as a possible D gene (5 bases). Looked up from germline, CDR1 is SGHAT and CDR2 is FQNNGV. Trimming took off 5 bases at V and 8 bases at J, with 18 bases between the two ends. The CDR3 contains 14 residues.